These 21 T cell receptor beta chains share one sample of origin, sequenced in a study of spatial heterogeneity in lung cancer. General study results and limits: Counts that tracked tumor mutation counts were those of expanded intratumoral alpha and beta TCRs.

Time point: sample taken at primary tumor resection. Antigen specificity for these receptors is unknown. TCRdb reanalysed the 5' RACE reads using MiXCR and keeps one entry per CDR3 protein. The sample lists 8,500 to 10,000 distinct CDR3 sequences; roughly 8.1% were seen once. The specimen comprised lung tumor tissue, sampled at surgery. The source of these receptors is a male donor with early-stage non-small cell lung cancer.

The sample holds many counts of this clonotype. The J gene is TRBJ2-7, the V gene TRBV5-4; D possibly uses TRBD1 or TRBD2 (5 bases each). This CDR3 contains 15 residues. Germline CDR1 reads SGHNT; CDR2 reads YYREEE (reference sequence). V was shortened by 4 bases and J by 5 bases, with 19 bases between the two germline ends. CDR3 in amino acids: CASSPGTDLPNEQYF. The CDR3, as DNA: TGTGCCAGCAGCCCAGGGACGGACCTACCGAACGAGCAGTACTTC.

This clonotype is categorized as medium-sized. The chain has TRBV7-9 and TRBJ1-4; D ambiguous. V was clipped by 3 bases and J by 8 bases, with 16 bases between them. The germline V gene has CDR1 SEHNR and CDR2 FQNEAQ (reference sequence). This CDR3 contains 15 residues. The DNA of the CDR3 is TGTGCCAGCAGCTTCCCGGGTTTGACGGGGGAAAAACTGTTTTTT. Protein sequence: CASSFPGLTGEKLFF.

This clonotype was counted ten times or more. V gene TRBV27 combines with J gene TRBJ2-3; the D call may be TRBD1 or TRBD2 (5 bases each). From germline, CDR1 is MNHEY and CDR2 SMNVEV (reference sequence). V was clipped by 7 bases and J by 5 bases, with 16 bases between them. The CDR3 contains 14 residues. For the CDR3, the DNA is TGTGCCAGCACCAAGGGACCTTCGGGAGATACGCAGTATTTT. Encoded protein: CASTKGPSGDTQYF.

In this sample, this clonotype turned up many times. This chain uses TRBV18 with TRBJ1-5; possible D gene TRBD1, 5 bases. The CDR3 has 16 amino acids. From germline, CDR1 is KGHSH and CDR2 LQKENI. V lost 1 base to trimming and J lost 5 bases, with 15 bases between them. This chain's CDR3 is CASSPRSGRVDQPQHF. The CDR3 DNA sequence: TGTGCCAGCTCACCACGTTCAGGGAGGGTTGATCAGCCCCAGCATTTT.

This clonotype was seen a few times. The chain links TRBV7-8 to TRBJ2-5, with 7 bases that match TRBD2. The CDR3 has 16 amino acids. CDR1 and CDR2 from the germline V gene are SGHVS and FQNEAQ. V shed 1 base and J 4 bases; nucleotides not matched to a gene: 9. The CDR3: CASSLVSGAGIETQYF. CDR3 nucleotides: TGTGCCAGCAGCTTAGTCAGCGGAGCGGGGATAGAGACCCAGTACTTC.

This clonotype was picked up many times. V is TRBV7-6 and J is TRBJ2-5; D is tentatively TRBD1 or TRBD2 (5 bases each). V lost 4 bases and J 3 bases, leaving 15 bases between the germline ends. This CDR3 contains 15 residues. Germline V gene lookup returns CDR1 SGHVS and CDR2 FNYEAQ. DNA for the CDR3: TGTGCCAGCAGCTCATACGGGGCTAAAGAAGAGACCCAGTACTTC. Its translation: CASSSYGAKEETQYF.

This clonotype is medium-sized by share. V and J are TRBV2 and TRBJ1-1; a weak D match, TRBD1 (6 bases). Per the germline V gene, CDR1 is SNHLY and CDR2 is FYNNEI. The CDR3 is 13 amino acids. V was cut by 10 bases and J by 4 bases, with 16 bases left in between. The CDR3 region is CATTQGLVTEAFF. The CDR3 DNA follows: TGTGCCACAACCCAGGGGCTGGTCACTGAAGCTTTCTTT.

Ten or more counts support this clonotype. This rearrangement joins TRBV9 to TRBJ1-5; D is unclear. Germline lookup yields CDR1 SGDLS and CDR2 YYNGEE. The CDR3 consists of 13 residues. Between the trimmed V and J ends, which lost 0 bases and 5 bases, there was a span of 6 bases. This CDR3 is CASSVGRDQPQHF. DNA of the CDR3: TGTGCCAGCAGCGTAGGCAGAGATCAGCCCCAGCATTTT.

This clonotype was observed at least ten times. The genes are TRBV28 and TRBJ2-1, with TRBD1 identical over 8 bases. Germline loops: CDR1 MDHEN, CDR2 SYDVKM. J gave up 8 bases and V 8 bases, and 2 bases lay outside the gene matches. The CDR3 extends over 11 amino acids. CDR3 amino acids: CASDRGDEQFF. DNA of the CDR3: TGTGCCAGCGACAGGGGAGATGAGCAGTTCTTC.

By proportion, this clonotype is medium-sized. The rearrangement joins TRBV12-3 or TRBV12-4 to TRBJ1-5; D might be TRBD1 (5 bases). The V end was cut by 7 bases, the J end by 3 bases, with 13 bases between. CDR3 length equals 14 residues. CDR3 region: CASTADRTNQPQHF. The CDR3 DNA sequence: TGTGCCAGCACCGCTGACAGAACCAATCAGCCCCAGCATTTT.

The CDR3 is CATSGQLISTNEKLFF. As DNA, the CDR3 is TGTGCCACCAGCGGCCAACTGATCTCAACTAATGAAAAACTGTTTTTT. This chain joins TRBV15 and TRBJ1-4; no reliable D call. Germline V gives CDR1 LNHNV, CDR2 YYDKDF (reference sequence). Trimming pared 5 bases from V and 0 bases from J, leaving 13 bases between. This CDR3 is 16 amino acids long.

This clonotype is medium-sized by share. In nucleotides, the CDR3 is TGTGCCAGCACCCCAGCAGCTTACTATGGCTACACCTTC. Protein product: CASTPAAYYGYTF. The V call is TRBV28, the J call TRBJ1-2; D is undetermined. The germline gives CDR1 MDHEN, CDR2 SYDVKM. V dropped 7 bases and J dropped 3 bases, with 12 bases sitting between them. The CDR3 runs to 13 residues.

In this sample, this clonotype turned up many times. J is TRBJ1-1 and V is TRBV7-3; TRBD1 is a possible D gene (6 bases). The CDR3 is 13 residues long. The germline V gene has CDR1 SGHTA and CDR2 FQGTGA. V was clipped by 8 bases and J by 4 bases, with 14 bases between them. Here the CDR3 DNA reads TGTGCCAGCCAGGGGACCCAAGTCACTGAAGCTTTCTTT. This translates into CASQGTQVTEAFF.

In its sample, this clonotype was seen many times. This chain uses TRBV4-2 with TRBJ1-5; perhaps TRBD1 as D (6 bases). V lost 1 base, J lost 0 bases, and 13 bases lay in between. CDR3 length: 17 residues. CDR1 LGHNA and CDR2 YNFKEQ come from the germline V gene. CDR3 in DNA: TGTGCCAGCAGCCAAGTTGGGGGGGCGTATAGCAATCAGCCCCAGCATTTT. Protein sequence: CASSQVGGAYSNQPQHF.

This clonotype was seen at least ten times. The CDR3 is CASSPPARGAGELFF. The CDR3 nucleotides read TGTGCCAGCTCACCCCCGGCCAGGGGAGCCGGGGAGCTGTTTTTT. This chain connects TRBV18 to TRBJ2-2, with D perhaps TRBD1 (6 bases). The germline gives CDR1 KGHSH, CDR2 LQKENI. Trimming cost V 3 bases and J 6 bases, with 14 bases left between them. The CDR3 extends over 15 amino acids.

The table lists this clonotype with many counts. The chain couples TRBV28 to TRBJ2-2, with 8 bases fitting TRBD1. Germline CDR1 MDHEN, CDR2 SYDVKM. This CDR3 is 15 amino acids long. The ends lost 6 bases at V and 0 bases at J; junction bases unmatched: 3. The CDR3 sequence is CASRLTGANTGELFF. In nucleotides, the CDR3 is TGTGCCAGCAGATTGACAGGGGCGAACACCGGGGAGCTGTTTTTT.

Concerning this clonotype: A much bigger clone sits one base away, suggesting this may be a read error. The chain uses TRBV28 and TRBJ2-3; possible D gene TRBD1, 6 bases. Germline V lookup: CDR1 MDHEN, CDR2 SYDVKM. The CDR3 consists of 16 residues. The CDR3 DNA reads TGTGCCAACAGTTTCCCCCCCGCAGGGGTGTCAGATACGCAGTATTTT. Amino acids: CANSFPPAGVSDTQYF.

This clonotype came up many times. This chain links TRBV5-4 with TRBJ2-2; no reliable D call. Germline V gene sequence: CDR1 SGHNT, CDR2 YYREEE (reference sequence). Trimming stripped 1 base from V and 4 bases from J, with 14 bases between. This CDR3 is built from 16 residues. This chain's CDR3 is CASSLWLPSPTGELFF. DNA for the CDR3: TGTGCCAGCAGCTTGTGGCTTCCGAGCCCCACCGGGGAGCTGTTTTTT.

V usage is TRBV28 and J usage is TRBJ2-7, with TRBD1 identical over 11 bases. Trimming at V came to 8 bases and at J to 6 bases, leaving 9 bases not matched to a gene. Germline CDR1 reads MDHEN; CDR2 reads SYDVKM. This CDR3 comprises 14 residues. The CDR3 nucleotides are TGTGCCAGCCGCGGACAGGGGGCGAATGCCGAGCAGTACTTC. This codes for CASRGQGANAEQYF.

This clonotype was seen repeatedly, ten times or more. The V call is TRBV5-1, the J call TRBJ2-3, with 8 bases fitting TRBD1. The CDR3 is made up of 15 amino acids. V dropped 2 bases and J dropped 3; count of bases not matched to a gene: 5. Germline V gene lookup returns CDR1 SGHRS and CDR2 YFSETQ. The CDR3 loop reads CASSLRQGRTDTQYF. The DNA for the CDR3 is TGCGCCAGCAGCTTAAGACAGGGGAGGACAGATACGCAGTATTTT.

This clonotype was seen at least ten times. The CDR3 DNA follows: TGTGCCAGCAGTCGGGTCCAAGAGACCCAGTACTTC. Translation: CASSRVQETQYF. This chain joins TRBV7-6 and TRBJ2-5, with D unresolved. CDR1 is SGHVS and CDR2 is FNYEAQ in the germline V gene. The V and J ends lost 6 bases and 1 base respectively, with 6 bases between them. The CDR3 has 12 residues.